Following are 25 T cell receptor beta chains from one sample sequenced in a study of blood T cell repertoires in COVID-19. Here immunoSEQ multiplex PCR was the method, and the copy in TCRdb shows in-frame clones only, minus some. Among 150,000 or so clones listed, approximately 86% were seen once. Sequencing was carried out using peripheral blood. The receptors were gathered from a man in his fifties or sixties with acute or convalescent COVID-19.

The chain is built from TRBV18 and TRBJ2-7, with TRBD1 matching 8 bases. Germline loops: CDR1 KGHSH, CDR2 LQKENI. The junction had 14 bases not matched to a gene; V was cut back by 4 bases and J by 6 bases. This CDR3 comprises 16 residues. Here the CDR3 reads CASSRTGFTNVREQYF. The CDR3, as DNA: TGTGCCAGCTCACGGACAGGGTTCACTAACGTGCGCGAGCAGTACTTC.

This clone was detected once. The chain employs TRBV18 and TRBJ2-7; no definite D call. Trimming removed 6 bases from V and 2 bases from J, with 11 bases in between. Germline CDR1 KGHSH, CDR2 LQKENI. CDR3 size: 13 residues. The CDR3: CASSPGGPYEQYF. DNA of the CDR3: TGTGCCAGCTCGCCAGGCGGCCCCTACGAGCAGTACTTC.

V usage is TRBV6-5 and J usage is TRBJ2-7, with D uncertain. Germline lookup yields CDR1 MNHEY and CDR2 SVGAGI. The V gene lost 2 bases and the J gene lost 2 bases, with 13 bases spanning the gap. The CDR3 spans 15 residues. In DNA, the CDR3 is TGTGCCAGCAGTTACGGCTACCCCAGGACCTACGAGCAGTACTTC. As protein: CASSYGYPRTYEQYF.

This clone is a singleton in its sample. The chain carries TRBV19 and TRBJ2-1; 8 nucleotides align to TRBD1. CDR1 and CDR2 from the germline V gene are LNHDA and SQIVND (reference sequence). This CDR3 is built from 13 residues. With V trimmed by 7 bases and J by 9 bases, 8 bases remained unmatched. In nucleotides, the CDR3 is TGTGCCAGTACGGACAGGGTATGGGGTGAGCAGTTCTTC. This translates into CASTDRVWGEQFF.

The chain combines TRBV5-1 with TRBJ2-5, with 14 bases lining up with TRBD2. Germline CDR1 is SGHRS and CDR2 is YFSETQ. The CDR3 sequence is 15 residues long. With 4 bases clipped from V and 5 bases from J, the junction kept 4 bases outside the gene matches. CDR3 DNA: TGCGCCAGCAGCATAGGACTAGCGGGAGGTGAGACCCAGTACTTC. Amino acid sequence: CASSIGLAGGETQYF.

This clone was recorded only once. The J gene is TRBJ2-5, the V gene TRBV27; TRBD1 might be the D (5 bases). Germline V gene data show CDR1 as MNHEY and CDR2 as SMNVEV (reference sequence). CDR3 length: 16 residues. The V end lost 5 bases, the J end lost 4 bases, and 20 bases lay between the germline ends. The CDR3 DNA sequence: TGTGCCAGCAGTACCCTCCTCCAGGGTGGGATAGAGACCCAGTACTTC. It yields the protein CASSTLLQGGIETQYF.

This clone was picked up a small number of times. This chain links TRBV11-2 with TRBJ1-5, with D possibly being TRBD1 (5 bases). Germline V gene data show CDR1 as SGHAT and CDR2 as FQNNGV. The CDR3 totals 15 residues. Trimming shortened V by 3 bases and J by 3 bases, and 12 bases separated the two germline ends. CDR3 residues: CASSLSGDYNQPQHF. The CDR3 DNA reads TGTGCCAGCAGCTTGTCCGGGGACTACAATCAGCCCCAGCATTTT. Supplemented by reference TRBV11-2 and TRBJ1-5, the full variable domain reads EAGVAQSPRYKIIEKRQSVAFWCNPISGHATLYWYQQILGQGPKLLIQFQNNGVVDDSQLPKDRFSAERLKGVDSTLKIQPAKLEDSAVYLCASSLSGDYNQPQHFGDGTRLSIL.

V usage is TRBV27 and J usage is TRBJ2-5, with TRBD2 matching over 7 bases. The CDR3 extends over 15 amino acids. Germline V gene data show CDR1 as MNHEY and CDR2 as SMNVEV (reference sequence). The ends lost 6 bases at V and 5 bases at J; junction bases unmatched: 12. CDR3 loop: CASSAAGTNAETQYF. CDR3 DNA sequence: TGTGCCAGCAGCGCGGCCGGGACTAACGCGGAGACCCAGTACTTC.

This chain's CDR3 is CASSHSGRILSSYNEQFF. The CDR3 nucleotides read TGTGCCAGCAGCCATAGCGGGAGGATCTTAAGCTCCTACAATGAGCAGTTCTTC. This rearrangement joins TRBV3-1 (or the pseudogene TRBV3-2) to TRBJ2-1; 10 bases are a match to TRBD2. The CDR3 is made up of 18 amino acids. The V segment lost 3 bases and the J segment 0 bases; nucleotides outside the gene matches: 8. Germline lookup yields CDR1 LGHDT and CDR2 YNNKEL (reference sequence).

J is TRBJ2-7 and V is TRBV11-2; 8 bases are a match to TRBD2. The CDR3 has 15 amino acids. Germline assignment: CDR1 SGHAT and CDR2 FQNNGV. The V gene end was trimmed by 6 bases and the J gene end by 6 bases; junction bases not matched to a gene: 13. The CDR3 loop reads CASSEQASGRLEQYF. CDR3 DNA sequence: TGTGCCAGCAGTGAACAGGCCAGCGGGAGACTCGAGCAGTACTTC. Full variable domain (outside the CDR3, taken from reference TRBV11-2 and TRBJ2-7): EAGVAQSPRYKIIEKRQSVAFWCNPISGHATLYWYQQILGQGPKLLIQFQNNGVVDDSQLPKDRFSAERLKGVDSTLKIQPAKLEDSAVYLCASSEQASGRLEQYFGPGTRLTVT.

The chain carries TRBV11-2 and TRBJ1-4; 8 nucleotides line up with TRBD1. Looked up from germline, CDR1 is SGHAT and CDR2 is FQNNGV. Trimming removed 4 bases from V and 5 bases from J; junction bases left unmatched: 3. CDR3 size: 14 residues. CDR3 DNA: TGTGCCAGCAGCTACGGGACAGGAAATGAAAAACTGTTTTTT. This encodes CASSYGTGNEKLFF.

The rearrangement uses TRBV24-1 and TRBJ2-3, with D possibly being TRBD2 (6 bases). Germline values: CDR1 KGHDR, CDR2 SFDVKD. V was shortened by 5 bases and J by 3 bases, with 14 bases between the two germline ends. The CDR3 length is 15 residues. CDR3 in DNA: TGTGCCACCAGTGGGGGACTCGGTAGGACAGATACGCAGTATTTT. Protein sequence: CATSGGLGRTDTQYF.

The chain has TRBV6-5 and TRBJ1-2; D perhaps matches TRBD1 (6 bases). The V gene lost 3 bases and the J gene lost 8 bases, with 7 bases spanning the gap. This CDR3 has 11 amino acids. The germline V gene encodes CDR1 MNHEY and CDR2 SVGAGI. CDR3 nucleotides: TGTGCCAGCAGTTATGGGACAGGCTACACCTTC. It codes for CASSYGTGYTF.

V and J are TRBV6-5 and TRBJ2-3; 9 nucleotides align to TRBD2. V lost 8 bases, J lost 5 bases, and 8 bases stayed unmatched. Germline CDR1 MNHEY, CDR2 SVGAGI. This CDR3 has 14 residues. CDR3 residues: CASLFSGRQDTQYF. The CDR3, as DNA: TGTGCCAGCCTATTTAGCGGGAGACAAGATACGCAGTATTTT.

The J gene is TRBJ1-3, the V gene TRBV28; D perhaps matches TRBD1 (5 bases). The CDR3 has 14 residues. Germline V gene lookup returns CDR1 MDHEN and CDR2 SYDVKM. The V gene lost 8 bases and the J gene lost 4 bases, with 15 bases spanning the gap. The chain's CDR3 is CASLVRGRGNTIYF. For the CDR3, the DNA is TGTGCCAGCCTCGTTCGGGGGAGGGGAAACACCATATATTTT.

This clone was recorded once. This chain joins TRBV28 and TRBJ1-5; perhaps TRBD1 as D (5 bases). Between the trimmed V and J ends, which lost 1 base and 5 bases, there was a span of 12 bases. Germline-derived CDR1 and CDR2 are MDHEN and SYDVKM. CDR3 size: 15 residues. This CDR3 reads CASSLFAGGDQPQHF. In DNA form, the CDR3 reads TGTGCCAGCAGTTTATTTGCGGGGGGGGATCAGCCCCAGCATTTT. Drawing the rest from reference TRBV28 and TRBJ1-5, the complete variable domain is DVKVTQSSRYLVKRTGEKVFLECVQDMDHENMFWYRQDPGLGLRLIYFSYDVKMKEKGDIPEGYSVSREKKERFSLILESASTNQTSMYLCASSLFAGGDQPQHFGDGTRLSIL.

The chain recombines TRBV18 with TRBJ1-5; 9 nucleotides line up with TRBD1. The CDR3 is 14 amino acids. V gave up 3 bases and J gave up 7 bases; unmatched junction bases: 4. In germline, CDR1 is KGHSH, CDR2 LQKENI. Written as DNA, the CDR3 is TGTGCCAGCTCACCCGAAACAGGGGGCCAGCCCCAGCATTTT. Translating it yields CASSPETGGQPQHF.

The chain is built from TRBV18 and TRBJ2-5; maybe TRBD1 (6 bases). Between the trimmed V and J ends, which lost 2 bases and 4 bases, there was a span of 11 bases. The CDR3 is 14 residues long. Germline-derived CDR1 and CDR2 are KGHSH and LQKENI. CDR3 nucleotides: TGTGCCAGCTCACCAGACAGGAGAGGAGAGACCCAGTACTTC. This codes for CASSPDRRGETQYF.

The rearrangement links TRBV2 to TRBJ2-1, with 14 bases fitting TRBD2. The CDR3 consists of 16 residues. V lost 0 bases and J lost 7; bases outside the gene matches: 2. The germline V gene encodes CDR1 SNHLY and CDR2 FYNNEI. This CDR3 is CASSEARLAGGNEQFF. The DNA of the CDR3 is TGTGCCAGCAGTGAAGCAAGACTAGCGGGAGGGAATGAGCAGTTCTTC.

This CDR3 is CASSSQTGPGETQYF. CDR3 nucleotides: TGTGCCAGCAGCTCTCAGACAGGACCTGGGGAGACCCAGTACTTC. The genes are TRBV5-4 and TRBJ2-5; possible D gene TRBD1, 6 bases. Germline-derived CDR1 and CDR2 are SGHNT and YYREEE (reference sequence). V lost 3 bases to trimming and J lost 5 bases, with 17 bases between them. This CDR3 contains 15 residues.

This rearrangement joins TRBV2 to TRBJ1-1; D might be TRBD1 (5 bases). The CDR3 extends over 14 amino acids. Trimming shortened V by 1 base and J by 1 base, and 7 bases separated the two germline ends. Germline loops: CDR1 SNHLY, CDR2 FYNNEI. CDR3 nucleotides: TGTGCCAGCAGTGAAGGGGGCAGGAACACTGAAGCTTTCTTT. As protein: CASSEGGRNTEAFF.

The chain employs TRBV28 and TRBJ1-1, with D possibly being TRBD1 (5 bases). CDR3 length: 14 residues. Germline V gene sequence: CDR1 MDHEN, CDR2 SYDVKM. The germline V and J ends were trimmed by 4 bases and 7 bases, with 16 bases remaining between them. CDR3 region: CASSSKAGQDEAFF. The CDR3 nucleotides read TGTGCCAGCAGTTCGAAGGCGGGGCAGGATGAAGCTTTCTTT.

This clone has just a few counts. V gene TRBV3-1 (or the pseudogene TRBV3-2) combines with J gene TRBJ1-3; tentatively, D is TRBD1 (6 bases). The V and J ends lost 1 base and 4 bases respectively, with 8 bases between them. From germline, CDR1 is LGHDT and CDR2 YNNKEL (reference sequence). The CDR3 runs to 14 residues. The CDR3 region is CASSQGQGGNTIYF. In DNA, the CDR3 is TGTGCCAGCAGCCAAGGGCAGGGGGGAAACACCATATATTTT.

In nucleotides, the CDR3 is TGTGCCAGCAGCAAAGGTCTTGTCTACGAGCAGTACTTC. Translated: CASSKGLVYEQYF. The V call is TRBV21-1, the J call TRBJ2-7; the table's D call, TRBD2, has no DNA check behind it. TRBV21-1 is a pseudogene segment. The CDR3 has 13 residues.

The J gene is TRBJ1-6, the V gene TRBV19, with 9 bases lining up with TRBD1. The V gene end was trimmed by 5 bases and the J gene end by 15 bases; junction bases not matched to a gene: 8. The germline gives CDR1 LNHDA, CDR2 SQIVND (reference sequence). CDR3 length: 13 amino acids. This CDR3 reads CASSARDRAFLHF. The CDR3 coding sequence is TGTGCCAGTAGTGCCCGGGACAGGGCGTTCCTCCACTTT. Looking up the rest from reference TRBV19 and TRBJ1-6 gives the full variable domain: DGGITQSPKYLFRKEGQNVTLSCEQNLNHDAMYWYRQDPGQGLRLIYYSQIVNDFQKGDIAEGYSVSREKKESFPLTVTSAQKNPTAFYLCASSARDRAFLHFGNGTRLTVT.